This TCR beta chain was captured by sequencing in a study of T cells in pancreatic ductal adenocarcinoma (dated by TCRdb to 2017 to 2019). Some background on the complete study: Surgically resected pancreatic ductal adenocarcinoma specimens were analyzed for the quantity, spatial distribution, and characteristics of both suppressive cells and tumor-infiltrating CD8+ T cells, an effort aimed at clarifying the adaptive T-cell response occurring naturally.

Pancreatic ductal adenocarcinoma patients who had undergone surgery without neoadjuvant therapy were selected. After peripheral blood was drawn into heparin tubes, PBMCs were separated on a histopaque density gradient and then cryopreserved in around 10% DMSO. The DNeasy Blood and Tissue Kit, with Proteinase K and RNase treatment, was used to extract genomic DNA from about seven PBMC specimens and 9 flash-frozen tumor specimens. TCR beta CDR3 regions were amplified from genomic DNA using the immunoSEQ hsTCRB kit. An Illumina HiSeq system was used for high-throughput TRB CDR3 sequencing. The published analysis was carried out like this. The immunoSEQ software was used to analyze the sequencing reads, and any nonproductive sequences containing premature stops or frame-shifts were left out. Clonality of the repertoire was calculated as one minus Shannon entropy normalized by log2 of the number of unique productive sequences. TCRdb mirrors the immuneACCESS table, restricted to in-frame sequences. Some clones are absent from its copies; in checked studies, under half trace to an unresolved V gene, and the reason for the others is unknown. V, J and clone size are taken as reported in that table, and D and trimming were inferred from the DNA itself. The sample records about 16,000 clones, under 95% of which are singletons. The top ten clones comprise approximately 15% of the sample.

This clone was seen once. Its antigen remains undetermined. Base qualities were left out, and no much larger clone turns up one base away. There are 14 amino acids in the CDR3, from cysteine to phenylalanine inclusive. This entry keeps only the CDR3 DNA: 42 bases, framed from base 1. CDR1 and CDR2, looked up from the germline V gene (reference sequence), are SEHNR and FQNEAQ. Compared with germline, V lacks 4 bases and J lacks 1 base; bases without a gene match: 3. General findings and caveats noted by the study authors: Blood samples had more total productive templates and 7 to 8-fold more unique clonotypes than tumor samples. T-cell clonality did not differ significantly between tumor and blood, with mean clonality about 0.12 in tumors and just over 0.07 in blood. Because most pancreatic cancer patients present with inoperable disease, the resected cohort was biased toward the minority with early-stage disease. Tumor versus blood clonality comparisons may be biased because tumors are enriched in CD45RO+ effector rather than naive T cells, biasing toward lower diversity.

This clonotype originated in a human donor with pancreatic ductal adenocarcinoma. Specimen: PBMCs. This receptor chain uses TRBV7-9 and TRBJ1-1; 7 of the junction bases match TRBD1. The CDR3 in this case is CASSYWDRNTEAFF. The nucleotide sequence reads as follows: TGTGCCAGCAGCTATTGGGACAGGAACACTGAAGCTTTCTTT. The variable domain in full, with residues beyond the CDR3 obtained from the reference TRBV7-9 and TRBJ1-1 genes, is DTGVSQNPRHKITKRGQNVTFRCDPISEHNRLYWYRQTLGQGPEFLTYFQNEAQLEKSRLLSDRFSAERPKGSFSTLEIQRTEQGDSAMYLCASSYWDRNTEAFFGQGTRLTVV.